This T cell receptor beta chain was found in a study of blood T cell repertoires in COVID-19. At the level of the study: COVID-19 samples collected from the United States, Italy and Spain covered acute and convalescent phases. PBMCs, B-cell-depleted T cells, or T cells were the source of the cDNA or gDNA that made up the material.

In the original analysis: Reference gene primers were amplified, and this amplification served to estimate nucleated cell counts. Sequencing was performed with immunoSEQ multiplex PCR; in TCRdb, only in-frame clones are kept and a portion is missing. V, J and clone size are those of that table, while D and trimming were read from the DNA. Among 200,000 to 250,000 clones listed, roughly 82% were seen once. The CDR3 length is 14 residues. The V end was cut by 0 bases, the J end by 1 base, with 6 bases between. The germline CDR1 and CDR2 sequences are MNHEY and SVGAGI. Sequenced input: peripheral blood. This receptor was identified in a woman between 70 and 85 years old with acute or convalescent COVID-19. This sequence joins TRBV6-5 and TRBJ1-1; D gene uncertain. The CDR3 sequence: CASSYSYRNTEAFF. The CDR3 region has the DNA TGTGCCAGCAGTTACTCTTACAGGAACACTGAAGCTTTCTTT.